Following are 29 T cell receptor beta chains from one sample sequenced in a study of persistence of HIV-infected CD4 T cells. Their cognate antigens are unknown. Stimulation used 7.5 to 10 ug/mL lysate from CMV-infected fibroblasts. CD40L-negative CD69-negative CD45RO-high memory CD4+ T cells were sorted as populations depleted of antigen-responding cells. This was the immunoSEQ version 4 assay in survey mode. Measured with immunoSEQ multiplex PCR; TCRdb has only the in-frame clones, and not every one. This table has tens of thousands of clones, 82% appearing once. The sample consisted of CD4+ T cells sorted from PBMCs after approximately 19-hour stimulation, taken from a patient who received antiretroviral therapy. These receptors were obtained from an adult woman with HIV who was CMV-seropositive.

The V and J genes are TRBV29-1 and TRBJ2-1, with D hard to call. V was cut by 4 bases and J by 4 bases, with 2 bases left in between. Germline V gives CDR1 SQVTM, CDR2 ANQGSEA. The CDR3 has 10 residues. In DNA, the CDR3 is TGCAGCGTTGGATACAATGAGCAGTTCTTC. Amino acids: CSVGYNEQFF.

This chain links TRBV28 with TRBJ1-2; no clear D gene. There are 15 residues in the CDR3. Trimming removed 6 bases at V and 0 bases at J, with 14 bases between. Germline assignment: CDR1 MDHEN and CDR2 SYDVKM. CDR3 amino acids: CASSLDISANYGYTF. As DNA, the CDR3 is TGTGCCAGCAGCCTAGATATATCTGCTAACTATGGCTACACCTTC.

This clone showed up just a few times. The chain has TRBV7-9 and TRBJ2-7; perhaps TRBD1 as D (7 bases). Germline V gene sequence: CDR1 SEHNR, CDR2 FQNEAQ (reference sequence). The CDR3 consists of 12 residues. The V end lost 6 bases, the J end lost 6 bases, and 12 bases lay between the germline ends. The CDR3 DNA sequence: TGTGCCAGCAGGTCAGGGGGGTTCGAGCAGTACTTC. Amino acid sequence: CASRSGGFEQYF.

The chain couples TRBV24-1 to TRBJ1-4; 9 nucleotides match TRBD1. This CDR3 spans 18 amino acids. CDR1 KGHDR and CDR2 SFDVKD come from the germline V gene. V dropped 2 bases and J dropped 8; count of bases not matched to a gene: 14. The CDR3 DNA follows: TGTGCCACCAGTGATTCCGTCGCGGTGGACAGGGGTAAAGAAAAACTGTTTTTT. Its protein is CATSDSVAVDRGKEKLFF.

The rearrangement links TRBV7-2 to TRBJ2-3; no clear D gene. In germline, CDR1 is SGHTA, CDR2 FQGNSA. V lost 5 bases and J 2 bases, leaving 11 bases between the germline ends. This CDR3 contains 14 residues. The CDR3 loop is CASSQIGPTDTQYF. The CDR3 bases are TGTGCCAGCAGCCAAATCGGGCCCACAGATACGCAGTATTTT.

The chain recombines TRBV3-1 (or the pseudogene TRBV3-2) with TRBJ2-7, with TRBD2 as a possible D gene (5 bases). Trimming removed 6 bases at V and 0 bases at J, with 15 bases between. This CDR3 has 15 residues. Looked up from germline, CDR1 is LGHDT and CDR2 is YNNKEL (reference sequence). CDR3 sequence reads: CASRDSGRDSYEQYF. Written as DNA, the CDR3 is TGTGCCAGCAGGGACTCGGGAAGGGACTCCTACGAGCAGTACTTC.

The V gene is TRBV10-3, the J gene TRBJ1-1; a weak D match, TRBD1 (5 bases). The CDR3 totals 13 residues. Germline lookup yields CDR1 ENHRY and CDR2 SYGVKD. V shed 7 bases and J shed 1 base, with 10 bases lying between them. CDR3 in DNA: TGTGCCATCAAGCGGGGGGAGAACACTGAAGCTTTCTTT. Protein product: CAIKRGENTEAFF.

J is TRBJ1-5 and V is TRBV5-1; a weak D match, TRBD1 (5 bases). Germline values: CDR1 SGHRS, CDR2 YFSETQ. V lost 5 bases and J 7 bases, leaving 16 bases between the germline ends. This CDR3 has 14 residues. The CDR3 reads CASSPQGSGQPQHF. The DNA for the CDR3 is TGCGCCAGCAGTCCTCAGGGAAGTGGACAGCCCCAGCATTTT.

This chain links TRBV19 with TRBJ1-1; perhaps TRBD1 as D (6 bases). Deletions cut 5 bases from V and 2 bases from J, with 15 bases between. The CDR3 loop spans 15 amino acids. The germline V gene has CDR1 LNHDA and CDR2 SQIVND (reference sequence). The CDR3 loop reads CASSLRWTDNTEAFF. The CDR3 DNA reads TGTGCCAGTAGTCTTAGATGGACAGATAACACTGAAGCTTTCTTT.

The chain uses TRBV7-7 and TRBJ2-5, with D possibly TRBD2 on 6 matching bases. CDR3 length: 15 amino acids. Germline lookup yields CDR1 SSHAT and CDR2 FNYEAQ (reference sequence). V lost 5 bases to trimming and J lost 5 bases, with 18 bases between them. CDR3 coding DNA: TGTGCCAGCAGCCGCGGGGTGGGCCTTGGGGAGACCCAGTACTTC. The encoded protein is CASSRGVGLGETQYF.

V is TRBV6-2 or TRBV6-3 and J is TRBJ2-3; D remains unclear. This CDR3 is built from 12 residues. The V gene lost 5 bases and the J gene lost 6 bases, with 9 bases spanning the gap. Germline CDR1 MNHEY, CDR2 SVGEGT. The CDR3, as DNA: TGTGCCAGCAGTCCCCTGGGCGATACGCAGTATTTT. Translating gives CASSPLGDTQYF.

The V call is TRBV5-1, the J call TRBJ1-2; D call uncertain. The germline V gene has CDR1 SGHRS and CDR2 YFSETQ. Trimming stripped 0 bases from V and 7 bases from J, with 10 bases between. The CDR3 has 13 residues. The CDR3 sequence is CASSLGRASGYTF. The CDR3 nucleotides are TGCGCCAGCAGCTTGGGTCGGGCTAGTGGCTACACCTTC.

V is TRBV9 and J is TRBJ2-5; D is possibly TRBD1 or TRBD2 (5 bases each). From germline, CDR1 is SGDLS and CDR2 YYNGEE. Trimming removed 0 bases from V and 1 base from J, with 16 bases in between. The CDR3 consists of 17 residues. The CDR3 nucleotides read TGTGCCAGCAGCGTAGGAAACAGAGGGGTGGGCCAAGAGACCCAGTACTTC. Protein product: CASSVGNRGVGQETQYF. The entire variable domain, with the rest obtained from reference TRBV9 and TRBJ2-5, is as follows: DSGVTQTPKHLITATGQRVTLRCSPRSGDLSVYWYQQSLDQGLQFLIQYYNGEERAKGNILERFSAQQFPDLHSELNLSSLELGDSALYFCASSVGNRGVGQETQYFGPGTRLLVL.

CDR3: CASSLGGRGRGDTQYF. The CDR3 DNA follows: TGTGCCAGCAGCCTAGGGGGCAGGGGCAGAGGAGATACGCAGTATTTT. The V gene is TRBV7-8, the J gene TRBJ2-3; the match to TRBD1 covers 7 bases. There are 16 residues in the CDR3. Germline CDR1 reads SGHVS; CDR2 reads FQNEAQ. V lost 5 bases to trimming and J lost 5 bases; unmatched junction nucleotides: 13.

The V and J genes are TRBV6-1 and TRBJ1-2; D might be TRBD1 (6 bases). Germline-derived CDR1 and CDR2 are MNHNS and SASEGT. Trimming removed 4 bases at V and 2 bases at J, with 20 bases between. The CDR3 spans 17 residues. This chain's CDR3 is CASSGETSGHANYGYTF. The DNA for the CDR3 is TGTGCCAGCAGTGGAGAGACGTCGGGACACGCGAACTATGGCTACACCTTC.

This clone has a handful of counts. The chain couples TRBV19 to TRBJ1-5; D not resolved. The CDR3 has 15 residues. CDR1 LNHDA and CDR2 SQIVND come from the germline V gene (reference sequence). Trimming removed 6 bases at V and 4 bases at J, with 16 bases between. DNA of the CDR3: TGTGCCAGTAGGGTTTGGGAACAGTATAATCAGCCCCAGCATTTT. Translation gives CASRVWEQYNQPQHF.

The chain carries TRBV7-8 and TRBJ1-3; maybe TRBD1 (5 bases). V dropped 3 bases and J dropped 5 bases, with 14 bases sitting between them. The CDR3 is 15 amino acids. Germline V gene lookup returns CDR1 SGHVS and CDR2 FQNEAQ. This CDR3 is CASSFYLDKRNTIYF. In DNA form, the CDR3 reads TGTGCCAGCAGCTTCTACTTGGACAAGAGAAACACCATATATTTT.

This clone showed up just once. The gene calls are TRBV30 and TRBJ1-1; D gene unclear. The CDR3 extends over 11 amino acids. Germline V CDR1 and CDR2: GTSNPN, SVGIG (reference sequence). CDR3 residues: CLGVRNTEAFF. CDR3 coding DNA: TGTCTTGGGGTGCGGAACACTGAAGCTTTCTTT.

The chain links TRBV12-3 or TRBV12-4 to TRBJ2-7; D gene unclear. The CDR3 covers 12 residues. Deletions cut 5 bases from V and 4 bases from J, with 9 bases between. The CDR3 sequence: CASSRQMYEQYF. CDR3 sequence (DNA): TGTGCCAGCAGTCGGCAGATGTACGAGCAGTACTTC.

The chain employs TRBV19 and TRBJ2-7, with 10 bases lining up with TRBD2. Germline CDR1 reads LNHDA; CDR2 reads SQIVND (reference sequence). V was clipped by 5 bases and J by 0 bases; unmatched bases: 13. The CDR3 consists of 18 residues. In DNA form, the CDR3 reads TGTGCCAGTAGTCCCAGCCCTTCTAGCGGGGGATCCTCCTACGAGCAGTACTTC. Protein sequence: CASSPSPSSGGSSYEQYF. Full variable domain (outside the CDR3, taken from reference TRBV19 and TRBJ2-7): DGGITQSPKYLFRKEGQNVTLSCEQNLNHDAMYWYRQDPGQGLRLIYYSQIVNDFQKGDIAEGYSVSREKKESFPLTVTSAQKNPTAFYLCASSPSPSSGGSSYEQYFGPGTRLTVT.

The rearrangement joins TRBV5-5 to TRBJ1-1, with a weak D call TRBD1 (6 bases). Trimming removed 2 bases from V and 4 bases from J, with 15 bases in between. CDR3 length: 15 residues. The germline gives CDR1 SGHKS, CDR2 YYEKEE (reference sequence). In DNA, the CDR3 is TGTGCCAGCAGCTTTGCTGGGGGAGGGGGCACTGAAGCTTTCTTT. Encoded protein: CASSFAGGGGTEAFF.

J is TRBJ1-2 and V is TRBV20-1; TRBD1 might be the D (5 bases). The CDR3 contains 13 residues. V was pared by 3 bases and J by 7 bases, with 15 bases between. Germline V lookup: CDR1 DFQATT, CDR2 SNEGSKA (reference sequence). CDR3 protein: CSASLGLGGGYTF. The CDR3 nucleotides are TGCAGTGCTAGTTTGGGGCTTGGTGGTGGCTACACCTTC.

The chain links TRBV6-5 to TRBJ2-7, with 11 bases matching TRBD1. The CDR3 loop spans 14 amino acids. J gave up 7 bases and V 2 bases, and 4 bases lay outside the gene matches. Germline V gene data show CDR1 as MNHEY and CDR2 as SVGAGI. CDR3 nucleotide sequence: TGTGCCAGCAGTTACACCGGACAGGGGGCTGAGCAGTACTTC. It specifies CASSYTGQGAEQYF.

The chain combines TRBV5-6 with TRBJ2-7; 7 bases fit TRBD2. The germline V gene encodes CDR1 SGHDT and CDR2 YYEEEE. V was clipped by 1 base and J by 0 bases; unmatched bases: 4. The CDR3 consists of 15 residues. The CDR3 coding sequence is TGTGCCAGCAGCTTGAGCTGGACTAGCTCCTACGAGCAGTACTTC. It specifies CASSLSWTSSYEQYF.

The chain is built from TRBV4-2 and TRBJ2-7, with 8 bases aligning to TRBD1. The CDR3 has 17 residues. Germline loops: CDR1 LGHNA, CDR2 YNFKEQ. Trimming cost V 0 bases and J 4 bases; bases outside gene matches: 11. CDR3 amino acids: CASSQDSWTGNGYEQYF. In DNA form, the CDR3 reads TGTGCCAGCAGCCAAGATTCTTGGACAGGGAATGGGTACGAGCAGTACTTC.

In regard to this clone: The sample holds other DNA sequences that translate to the same CDR3. The V call is TRBV18, the J call TRBJ1-1; D gene ambiguous. The V end was cut by 2 bases, the J end by 3 bases, with 10 bases between. The CDR3 consists of 14 residues. Germline V gene lookup returns CDR1 KGHSH and CDR2 LQKENI. For the CDR3, the DNA is TGTGCCAGCTCACCATCCGGTAGTGACACTGAAGCTTTCTTT. Protein sequence: CASSPSGSDTEAFF.

This chain links TRBV10-3 with TRBJ1-1; 8 bases match TRBD1. V lost 6 bases to trimming and J lost 7 bases; unmatched junction nucleotides: 4. The CDR3 totals 12 residues. Germline CDR1 is ENHRY and CDR2 is SYGVKD. The CDR3 loop is CAISSTGDEAFF. The CDR3 DNA reads TGTGCCATCAGCTCGACAGGGGATGAAGCTTTCTTT.

The rearrangement uses TRBV6-6 and TRBJ1-2; no reliable D call. With 2 bases removed from V and 4 bases from J, the gap between germline ends came to 11 bases. This CDR3 region has 14 residues. Germline CDR1 MNHNY, CDR2 SVGAGI (reference sequence). The CDR3 DNA reads TGTGCCAGCAGTTACCTCTACTCGGCCTATGGCTACACCTTC. Protein sequence: CASSYLYSAYGYTF.

The chain carries TRBV5-1 and TRBJ1-1; 7 bases fit TRBD1. This CDR3 has 15 amino acids. Per germline, CDR1 SGHRS and CDR2 YFSETQ. V dropped 0 bases and J dropped 4; count of bases not matched to a gene: 6. CDR3 loop: CASSLGGGQTTEAFF. Here the CDR3 DNA reads TGCGCCAGCAGCTTGGGAGGGGGACAGACCACTGAAGCTTTCTTT.